This T cell receptor beta chain was sequenced during a study of OX40 agonist ivuxolimab in advanced cancers. On the study more broadly: The treatment was a fully human IgG2 OX40 agonist, ivuxolimab.

Trimming took off 5 bases at V and 0 bases at J, with 16 bases between the two ends. The CDR3 runs to 16 residues. CDR1 MNHNY and CDR2 SVGAGI come from the germline V gene (reference sequence). Patients were ruled out by autoimmune disease history or systemic immunosuppression. TCRdb keeps only in-frame clones here, not all; method: immunoSEQ multiplex PCR. The sample lists tens of thousands of clones; 88% were seen once. The specimen comprised CD4+ or CD8+ T cells sorted from blood, sampled in a trial of the OX40 agonist ivuxolimab. This chain uses TRBV6-6 with TRBJ1-2; no clear D. The origin of this receptor is an adult with an advanced solid tumor such as melanoma, head and neck, liver or kidney cancer. CDR3 sequence reads: CASSATPSLANYGYTF. The CDR3 nucleotides read TGTGCCAGCAGTGCCACTCCCTCACTAGCTAACTATGGCTACACCTTC.